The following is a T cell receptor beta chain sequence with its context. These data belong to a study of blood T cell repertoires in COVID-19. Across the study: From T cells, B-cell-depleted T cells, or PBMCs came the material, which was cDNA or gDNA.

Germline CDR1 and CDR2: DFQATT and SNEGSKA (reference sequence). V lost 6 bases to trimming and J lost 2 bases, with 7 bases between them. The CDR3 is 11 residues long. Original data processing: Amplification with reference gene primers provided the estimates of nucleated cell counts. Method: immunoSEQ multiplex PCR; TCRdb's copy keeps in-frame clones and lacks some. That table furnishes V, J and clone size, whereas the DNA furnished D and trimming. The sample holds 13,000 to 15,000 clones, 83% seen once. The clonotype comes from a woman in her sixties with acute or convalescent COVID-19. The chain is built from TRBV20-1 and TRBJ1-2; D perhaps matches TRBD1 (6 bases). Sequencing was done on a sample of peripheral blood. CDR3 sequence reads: CSADRNYGYTF. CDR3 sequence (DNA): TGCAGTGCCGACAGGAACTATGGCTACACCTTC.